This T cell receptor (beta chain) was recorded in a study of T-cell memory formation after mild COVID-19 (dated by TCRdb to the early 2020s). Regarding the research as a whole: Most TCR sequence clusters were specific to one of the two donors. In a couple of donors, T-cell clones that expanded and contracted after mild COVID-19 were tracked by sequencing TCRalpha and TCRbeta repertoires over time. The cohort was made up of two young adult volunteers, one female and one male, who were previously healthy. General conclusions and limits of the study: SARS-CoV-2 specificity of the second-wave clones peaking on day 37 was not confirmed. Clones contracting from day 15 to 85 had balanced CD4/CD8 phenotypes, while a second wave expanding from day 15 to 37 was biased towards CD4+. Only two mild cases were covered in the study, and larger cohorts including severe cases with pre-infection samples were considered necessary. Contracting CD4+ clones were found mainly in CM and EM memory subsets, while CD8+ clones were enriched in EMRA. The detection of some responding clones in pre-infection memory suggests that pre-existing cross-reactive memory T cells joined the SARS-CoV-2 response.

In the case of this clonotype: Its target antigen remains unknown. Base qualities are not recorded, but no much larger clone differs from it by a single base.

Ficoll-Paque density gradient centrifugation was used to isolate PBMCs. Sequencing relied on an Illumina NovaSeq 6000. TCRalpha and TCRbeta cDNA libraries were constructed by 5'RACE with constant-segment primers, with sample barcodes and unique molecular identifiers being introduced. RNA was extracted from every sample with Trizol reagent. Amplification of the libraries took two PCR steps, and the second step added a second sample barcode plus Illumina TruSeq adapters. Sequencing of libraries was performed on an Illumina NovaSeq with 2 x 150 bp paired-end reads. As for how the authors treated the data: Reads were demultiplexed and collapsed into UMI-guided consensus sequences with migec v1.2.7. Using mixcr v2.1.11, the UMI consensuses were aligned to TRA and TRB V and J templates and assembled into clonotypes. Expanded or contracted clonotypes were those called significant by both edgeR and NoisET, with noise models trained on biological replicates. For edgeR calls, a false discovery rate-adjusted p below 0.01 and a log2 fold-change threshold of 1 were applied. As an exploratory analysis of dynamics, max-normalized trajectories of the 1000 most abundant clonotypes were examined by PCA with hierarchical clustering. Each responding clone was given a CD4 or CD8 phenotype based on the CD4+ and CD8+ repertoires, which had been sequenced separately. TCRdb redid the processing of the public reads, applying fastp at Q25 and MiXCR, and retained in-frame beta chains. Entries that share a CDR3 protein sequence are merged under the most common genes and DNA. These V and J calls originate from TCRdb's pipeline instead of the authors' own analysis. The sample records 350,000 to 500,000 distinct CDR3 sequences, approximately 19% of which are singletons. The ten largest clones capture roughly 21% of the sample.

The receptor was derived from a man aged 18 to 29 who had mild COVID-19 (a few samples of this study predate the infection). The sample titles of this study are shuffled in the database, so cell type and time point are left out; the donor was told from shared clones. The sequencing input was PBMCs or a T cell subset sorted from them (not recorded which).

This receptor has the CDR3 CASSTGTSGGYNEQFF. The DNA reads TGTGCCAGCAGCACCGGGACTAGCGGGGGTTACAATGAGCAGTTCTTC. The chain is made from TRBV5-5 and TRBJ2-1, and 14 junction bases match TRBD2. Per the germline V gene (reference sequence), SGHKS is the CDR1 and YYEKEE is the CDR2. Trimming leaves V shorter by 4 bases and J shorter by 4 bases, with the junction holding 4 bases beyond the gene matches. The CDR3 goes from the cysteine to the phenylalanine over 16 residues. The only DNA kept is the CDR3, 48 bases in frame from the first base.